The clone carrying this T cell receptor (beta chain) showed up many times. Its specificity is not known. This sample stems from a study of CD8 T cells in ankylosing spondylitis. In TCRdb, the 5' RACE reads were re-called with MiXCR into one record per CDR3 protein. Here the sample spans 750,000 to 850,000 distinct CDR3 sequences, 10% to 15% being singletons. Findings and caveats of the study: Several highly homologous variants formed a TCR beta motif that appeared characteristic of ankylosing spondylitis blood.

The germline V gene has CDR1 SQVTM and CDR2 ANQGSEA. Trimming left V 4 bases short and J 2 bases short, with 10 bases between. The CDR3 totals 13 residues. The rearrangement uses TRBV29-1 and TRBJ2-3, with D perhaps matching TRBD2 (5 bases). This clonotype was sampled from a male donor with ankylosing spondylitis. The source material was blood, either unsorted or a sorted T cell fraction (not recorded which). CDR3 sequence (DNA): TGCAGCGTTGCCGGGGTTCACACAGATACGCAGTATTTT. The encoded protein is CSVAGVHTDTQYF.